Shown below are 24 T cell receptor beta chains from a single sample sequenced in a study of blood T cells in healthy people across ages. Alongside a J-beta primer mix, a sample-barcoded 5' primer served in a second PCR lasting about 7 to 11 cycles. Each CDR3 protein gets one entry after TCRdb re-called the 5' RACE reads with MiXCR. The sample carries about 570,000 distinct CDR3 sequences, 27% recorded once. Sequencing input: blood. The receptors stem from a woman in her sixties or seventies in good health.

The V call is TRBV4-3, the J call TRBJ2-7; TRBD1 matches at 9 bases. The V segment lost 1 base and the J segment 1 base; nucleotides outside the gene matches: 2. The CDR3 contains 15 residues. Germline V gene lookup returns CDR1 LGHNA and CDR2 YSLEER. Here the CDR3 reads CASSQVDRGSYEQYF. The DNA of the CDR3 is TGCGCCAGCAGCCAAGTTGACAGGGGGTCCTACGAGCAGTACTTC.

The rearrangement uses TRBV20-1 and TRBJ2-3; possibly TRBD2 for D (6 bases). Per germline, CDR1 DFQATT and CDR2 SNEGSKA (reference sequence). CDR3 length equals 15 residues. Trimming removed 1 base at V and 3 bases at J, with 14 bases between. The CDR3 spells CSARGWRGGTDTQYF. In DNA, the CDR3 is TGCAGTGCTAGAGGTTGGCGGGGAGGAACAGATACGCAGTATTTT.

J is TRBJ2-1 and V is TRBV15; D might be TRBD1 or TRBD2, each matching 6 bases. CDR3 length: 15 amino acids. The germline V gene has CDR1 LNHNV and CDR2 YYDKDF (reference sequence). V lost 1 base and J 0 bases, leaving 7 bases between the germline ends. CDR3 sequence: CATSRGGASYNEQFF. The CDR3 nucleotides read TGTGCCACCAGCAGAGGGGGGGCCTCCTACAATGAGCAGTTCTTC.

V is TRBV5-1 and J is TRBJ1-3; D gene unclear. There are 16 residues in the CDR3. Germline-derived CDR1 and CDR2 are SGHRS and YFSETQ. Deletions cut 1 base from V and 0 bases from J, with 11 bases between. The CDR3 bases are TGCGCCAGCAGCTTGAACTCGATTCTCTCTGGAAACACCATATATTTT. Translation gives CASSLNSILSGNTIYF.

The chain joins TRBV12-3 or TRBV12-4 to TRBJ1-6; 7 bases map to TRBD1. Trimming took 8 bases from V and 9 from J; bases not matched to a gene: 7. CDR3 length: 13 amino acids. The CDR3 sequence is CASQTGLGSPLHF. Written as DNA, the CDR3 is TGTGCCAGCCAGACAGGGTTAGGTTCACCCCTCCACTTT.

A few counts support this clonotype. The CDR3 loop is CASTRGTAYGYTF. In DNA form, the CDR3 reads TGTGCCAGTACCCGGGGGACAGCCTATGGCTACACCTTC. This rearrangement joins TRBV25-1 to TRBJ1-2; 7 nucleotides line up with TRBD1. Per germline, CDR1 MGHDK and CDR2 SYGVNS. Trimming took 9 bases from V and 4 from J; bases not matched to a gene: 8. This CDR3 is built from 13 residues.

The genes are TRBV13 and TRBJ2-7; 12 nucleotides align to TRBD2. Germline V CDR1 and CDR2: PRHDT, FYEKMQ (reference sequence). J gave up 5 bases and V 3 bases, and 17 bases lay outside the gene matches. The CDR3 runs to 19 residues. CDR3 protein: CASSFSSPLAGGPGNEQYF. The CDR3 nucleotides are TGTGCCAGCAGCTTCTCTTCCCCCCTAGCGGGGGGGCCGGGGAACGAGCAGTACTTC.

The sample holds a few counts of this clonotype. The chain joins TRBV6-5 to TRBJ1-2, with a possible D match to TRBD1 (6 bases). CDR3 length: 13 amino acids. V lost 8 bases to trimming and J lost 5 bases, with 15 bases between them. The germline V gene encodes CDR1 MNHEY and CDR2 SVGAGI. CDR3 protein: CASRRGQKYGYTF. In nucleotides, the CDR3 is TGTGCCAGCCGAAGGGGACAAAAATATGGCTACACCTTC.

About this clonotype itself: A read error may account for a junction end that differs from germline. The chain combines TRBV9 with TRBJ1-2, with TRBD1 matching over 12 bases. Per germline, CDR1 SGDLS and CDR2 YYNGEE. This CDR3 comprises 15 residues. The CDR3 sequence: CDSSAGQGAIVGYTF. In nucleotides, the CDR3 is TGTGACAGCAGCGCGGGACAGGGGGCTATTGTTGGCTACACCTTC.

The sample holds a few counts of this clonotype. Sequence at one end of the junction differs from germline and may be a read error. The chain uses TRBV20-1 and TRBJ2-3; 9 positions agree with TRBD2. CDR1 is DFQATT, CDR2 SNEGSKA, per germline (reference sequence). This CDR3 has 16 amino acids. In nucleotides, the CDR3 is TGCAGTGCTGGAGATCCGGCGGGGGGGCTAGAGTTCGCGCAGTATTTT. It translates to CSAGDPAGGLEFAQYF.

Only a few counts were recorded for this clonotype. This chain connects TRBV6-2 or TRBV6-3 to TRBJ2-1, with D unclear. CDR1 is MNHEY and CDR2 is SVGEGT in the germline V gene. V dropped 0 bases and J dropped 4 bases, with 13 bases sitting between them. CDR3 length: 16 amino acids. The CDR3 spells CASSYSPQVSYNEQFF. CDR3 DNA sequence: TGTGCCAGCAGTTACTCGCCCCAGGTGTCGTACAATGAGCAGTTCTTC.

A note on this clonotype: The junction departs from the called germline gene at one end, perhaps through a read error. The gene calls are TRBV6-2 or TRBV6-3 and TRBJ2-5, with no clear D. The J call may be wrong; the DNA end is better matched by TRBJ2-1. Germline-derived CDR1 and CDR2 are MNHEY and SVGEGT. CDR3 length: 11 amino acids. The CDR3 sequence is CSSSYRDEQFF. As DNA, the CDR3 is TGTTCCAGCAGTTATCGGGATGAGCAGTTCTTC.

The sample holds a few counts of this clonotype. The CDR3 region is CASRTGQANEKLFF. Here the CDR3 DNA reads TGTGCCAGCAGAACGGGACAAGCTAATGAAAAACTGTTTTTT. V gene TRBV7-2 combines with J gene TRBJ1-4; weak D call: TRBD1 (6 bases). Germline values: CDR1 SGHTA, CDR2 FQGNSA. Trimming took 6 bases from V and 3 from J, leaving 11 bases between them. The CDR3 consists of 14 residues.

The chain recombines TRBV20-1 with TRBJ2-5; TRBD2 matches 13 bases. Unmatched junction bases numbered 1, after V lost 3 bases and J lost 0 bases. Germline V gene sequence: CDR1 DFQATT, CDR2 SNEGSKA (reference sequence). The CDR3 is made up of 15 amino acids. For the CDR3, the DNA is TGCAGTGCTAGGGGACTAGCGGGACACCAAGAGACCCAGTACTTC. Encoded protein: CSARGLAGHQETQYF.

The chain links TRBV30 to TRBJ2-4; TRBD2 agrees at 8 bases. This CDR3 is 16 amino acids long. Per the germline V gene, CDR1 is GTSNPN and CDR2 is SVGIG (reference sequence). V was pared by 0 bases and J by 5 bases, with 9 bases of the junction left unmatched. The DNA for the CDR3 is TGTGCCTGGAGTGTACTTCTGGGGACTAGAGAAAACATTCAGTACTTC. It is translated as CAWSVLLGTRENIQYF.

This rearrangement joins TRBV6-1 to TRBJ2-7, with D hard to call. Germline CDR1 is MNHNS and CDR2 is SASEGT. The CDR3 has 12 residues. V lost 1 base to trimming and J lost 4 bases, with 5 bases between them. CDR3 in amino acids: CASSEEIYEQYF. CDR3 DNA sequence: TGTGCCAGCAGTGAAGAAATTTACGAGCAGTACTTC.

The chain recombines TRBV5-1 with TRBJ2-5; TRBD1 might be the D (5 bases). V was cut by 0 bases and J by 7 bases, with 10 bases left in between. From germline, CDR1 is SGHRS and CDR2 YFSETQ. CDR3 length: 13 residues. This chain's CDR3 is CASSLEQGVTQYF. Written as DNA, the CDR3 is TGCGCCAGCAGCTTGGAGCAGGGTGTGACCCAGTACTTC.

This clonotype was picked up a small number of times. The junction shows a germline mismatch at one end, possibly a read error. The V call is TRBV20-1, the J call TRBJ2-7; TRBD1 might be the D (7 bases). The CDR3 runs 15 residues. CDR1 and CDR2 (germline): DFQATT, SNEGSKA (reference sequence). In nucleotides, the CDR3 is TGCAGTGCGACGTTTGGAGGGGGCGCCTCCCACGAGCAGTACTTC. The encoded protein is CSATFGGGASHEQYF.

The table lists this clonotype with a few counts. The rearrangement uses TRBV7-2 and TRBJ1-2; TRBD1 might be the D (6 bases). This CDR3 region has 15 residues. V was shortened by 2 bases and J by 7 bases, with 17 bases between the two germline ends. The germline CDR1 and CDR2 sequences are SGHTA and FQGNSA. The CDR3 region is CASSLPQGISSGYTF. CDR3 bases: TGTGCCAGCAGCTTACCGCAGGGGATCTCGAGTGGCTACACCTTC.

This sequence joins TRBV5-1 and TRBJ2-3; 15 nucleotides line up with TRBD2. From germline, CDR1 is SGHRS and CDR2 YFSETQ. V lost 4 bases and J lost 8; bases outside the gene matches: 8. CDR3 length: 16 residues. CDR3 sequence reads: CASSPGTSGGPGTQYF. The CDR3 bases are TGCGCCAGCAGCCCCGGGACTAGCGGGGGGCCAGGTACGCAGTATTTT. The full variable domain, with the rest looked up from reference TRBV5-1 and TRBJ2-3, is KAGVTQTPRYLIKTRGQQVTLSCSPISGHRSVSWYQQTPGQGLQFLFEYFSETQRNKGNFPGRFSGRQFSNSRSEMNVSTLELGDSALYLCASSPGTSGGPGTQYFGPGTRLTVL.

This clonotype came up a few times. The chain joins TRBV6-5 to TRBJ2-1, with TRBD1 as a possible D gene (6 bases). Trimming shortened V by 6 bases and J by 12 bases, and 15 bases separated the two germline ends. CDR1 MNHEY and CDR2 SVGAGI come from the germline V gene. CDR3 size: 12 residues. The CDR3 DNA reads TGTGCCAGCAGCCCGCAGGGGTACAGGCAGTTCTTC. Its protein product is CASSPQGYRQFF.

This clonotype has just a few counts. V gene TRBV20-1 combines with J gene TRBJ2-2, with D perhaps matching TRBD1 (8 bases). Germline assignment: CDR1 DFQATT and CDR2 SNEGSKA (reference sequence). With 5 bases removed from V and 4 bases from J, the gap between germline ends came to 17 bases. The CDR3 is made up of 15 amino acids. For the CDR3, the DNA is TGCAGTGCTCCCCGGACAGGGAGGGGCACCGGGGAGCTGTTTTTT. This translates into CSAPRTGRGTGELFF.

The CDR3 sequence is CASSERSGSSSGNTIYF. In DNA form, the CDR3 reads TGTGCCAGCAGTGAAAGATCCGGCTCAAGCTCCGGAAACACCATATATTTT. The gene calls are TRBV2 and TRBJ1-3; D gene ambiguous. Germline V gene lookup returns CDR1 SNHLY and CDR2 FYNNEI. This CDR3 region has 17 residues. Trimming took 2 bases from V and 4 from J, leaving 18 bases between them.

The rearrangement uses TRBV28 and TRBJ2-1, with D hard to call. The CDR3 consists of 17 residues. Trimming cost V 6 bases and J 8 bases, with 26 bases left between them. Germline V lookup: CDR1 MDHEN, CDR2 SYDVKM. CDR3 in DNA: TGTGCCAGCAGGATATGGTACGGGCCCCCCCAAATCCATGAGCAGTTCTTC. Its translation: CASRIWYGPPQIHEQFF.